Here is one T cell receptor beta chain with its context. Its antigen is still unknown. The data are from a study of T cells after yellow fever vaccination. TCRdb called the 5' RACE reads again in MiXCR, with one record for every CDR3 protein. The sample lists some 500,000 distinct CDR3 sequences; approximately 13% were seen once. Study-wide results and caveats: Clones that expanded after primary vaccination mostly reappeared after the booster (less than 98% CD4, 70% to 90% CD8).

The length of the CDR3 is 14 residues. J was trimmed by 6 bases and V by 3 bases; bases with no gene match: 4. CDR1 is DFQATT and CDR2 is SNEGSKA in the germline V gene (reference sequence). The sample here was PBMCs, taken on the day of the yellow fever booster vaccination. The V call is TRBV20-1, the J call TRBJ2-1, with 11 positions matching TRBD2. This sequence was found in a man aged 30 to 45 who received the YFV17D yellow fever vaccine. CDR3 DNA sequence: TGCAGTGCTAGGGGGACTAGCGGCGGCAATGAGCAGTTCTTC. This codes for CSARGTSGGNEQFF.